This is a list of T cell receptor beta chains from one sample in a study of neoadjuvant nivolumab and ipilimumab in lung cancer. Sequencing used immunoSEQ multiplex PCR; TCRdb keeps in-frame clones, though not all of them. This sample yields under 50,000 clones, of which 75% to 90% are seen a single time; around 3.6% belongs to the top ten. The starting material was blood, obtained before neoadjuvant nivolumab, alone or with ipilimumab. All receptors derive from an adult with non-small cell lung cancer. Some clones in this sample may be carry-over from other donors' samples. Both conserved end residues are part of each CDR3. The order of the fields is J gene, D gene, clone size, V gene, CDR3 protein, CDR3 DNA. A D gene is named only where the DNA matches it firmly. Clone size is shown for a subset of rows, as once, few, many or a class of expanded clone.

J gene: TRBJ2-2
D gene: -
clone size: -
V gene: TRBV30
CDR3 protein: CAWSLGPWNTGELFF
CDR3 DNA: TGTGCCTGGAGCCTAGGCCCCTGGAACACCGGGGAGCTGTTTTTT

J gene: TRBJ2-7
D gene: TRBD2
clone size: once
V gene: TRBV4-2
CDR3 protein: CASSQTRLAAIYEQYF
CDR3 DNA: TGTGCCAGCAGCCAGACCAGACTAGCGGCCATCTACGAGCAGTACTTC

J gene: TRBJ2-3
D gene: TRBD2
clone size: -
V gene: TRBV5-1
CDR3 protein: CASSFLGLAGGGDTQYF
CDR3 DNA: TGCGCCAGCAGCTTTCTAGGACTAGCGGGAGGAGGAGATACGCAGTATTTT

J gene: TRBJ2-1
D gene: -
clone size: -
V gene: TRBV5-1
CDR3 protein: CASSAASGAYNEQFF
CDR3 DNA: TGCGCCAGCAGCGCTGCGAGCGGAGCCTACAATGAGCAGTTCTTC

J gene: TRBJ2-1
D gene: TRBD1
clone size: -
V gene: TRBV5-1
CDR3 protein: CASSRARDSHNEQFF
CDR3 DNA: TGCGCCAGCAGCCGAGCCCGGGACAGCCACAATGAGCAGTTCTTC

J gene: TRBJ2-3
D gene: TRBD2
clone size: -
V gene: TRBV5-4
CDR3 protein: CASSGAGGSDTQYF
CDR3 DNA: TGTGCCAGCAGCGGGGCGGGAGGCTCAGATACGCAGTATTTT

J gene: TRBJ2-2
D gene: TRBD2
clone size: -
V gene: TRBV18
CDR3 protein: CASSRTLAGGNTGELFF
CDR3 DNA: TGTGCCAGCTCGCGAACTCTAGCGGGAGGGAACACCGGGGAGCTGTTTTTT

J gene: TRBJ1-1
D gene: -
clone size: -
V gene: TRBV20-1
CDR3 protein: CSARGGPLHNF
CDR3 DNA: TGCAGTGCTAGAGGAGGACCCCTCCACAACTTT

J gene: TRBJ1-2
D gene: -
clone size: -
V gene: TRBV29-1
CDR3 protein: CSALEVEGYGYTF
CDR3 DNA: TGCAGTGCCTTAGAGGTGGAAGGGTATGGCTACACCTTC

J gene: TRBJ1-5
D gene: -
clone size: -
V gene: TRBV6-1
CDR3 protein: CASSDRRDINQPQHF
CDR3 DNA: TGTGCCAGCAGTGACCGCCGGGACATAAATCAGCCCCAGCATTTT

J gene: TRBJ1-5
D gene: -
clone size: -
V gene: TRBV7-2
CDR3 protein: CASSQLGGFSNQPQHF
CDR3 DNA: TGTGCCAGCAGCCAACTCGGGGGGTTCAGCAATCAGCCCCAGCATTTT

J gene: TRBJ1-3
D gene: -
clone size: few
V gene: TRBV7-9
CDR3 protein: CASSPQLDTIYF
CDR3 DNA: TGTGCCAGCAGCCCCCAACTTGACACCATATATTTT

J gene: TRBJ2-3
D gene: -
clone size: -
V gene: TRBV5-4
CDR3 protein: CASSSEVGLETQYF
CDR3 DNA: TGTGCCAGCAGCTCAGAGGTGGGGCTGGAGACGCAGTATTTT

J gene: TRBJ1-1
D gene: TRBD1
clone size: -
V gene: TRBV18
CDR3 protein: CASSPTGGDTEAFF
CDR3 DNA: TGTGCCAGCTCACCGACAGGGGGCGACACTGAAGCTTTCTTT

J gene: TRBJ1-4
D gene: -
clone size: -
V gene: TRBV7-9
CDR3 protein: CASSKPGWYDEKLFF
CDR3 DNA: TGTGCCAGCAGCAAACCAGGGTGGTATGATGAAAAACTGTTTTTT

J gene: TRBJ2-3
D gene: -
clone size: -
V gene: TRBV19
CDR3 protein: CASSQQADTQYF
CDR3 DNA: TGTGCCAGTAGTCAGCAGGCAGATACGCAGTATTTT

J gene: TRBJ2-7
D gene: -
clone size: -
V gene: TRBV30
CDR3 protein: CAWSLEEGTYEQYF
CDR3 DNA: TGTGCCTGGAGTCTGGAGGAAGGGACCTACGAGCAGTACTTC

J gene: TRBJ2-7
D gene: -
clone size: few
V gene: TRBV6-5
CDR3 protein: CASSYSRRGAAYEQYF
CDR3 DNA: TGTGCCAGCAGTTACTCTCGTAGGGGGGCAGCCTACGAGCAGTACTTC

J gene: TRBJ2-3
D gene: TRBD2
clone size: -
V gene: TRBV6-5
CDR3 protein: CASSPRLAVDTQYF
CDR3 DNA: TGTGCCAGCAGCCCCCGACTAGCGGTCGATACGCAGTATTTT

J gene: TRBJ2-3
D gene: -
clone size: -
V gene: TRBV30
CDR3 protein: CAWSELRRGRGTQYF
CDR3 DNA: TGTGCCTGGAGTGAGCTGAGGAGGGGGCGCGGTACGCAGTATTTT

J gene: TRBJ1-2
D gene: -
clone size: -
V gene: TRBV30
CDR3 protein: CAWSGRGYGYTF
CDR3 DNA: TGTGCCTGGAGCGGCAGGGGCTATGGCTACACCTTC

J gene: TRBJ2-7
D gene: -
clone size: -
V gene: TRBV12-5
CDR3 protein: CASGLFRVSEQYF
CDR3 DNA: TGTGCTAGTGGTTTGTTCAGGGTTAGCGAGCAGTACTTC

J gene: TRBJ1-2
D gene: TRBD1
clone size: once
V gene: TRBV10-3
CDR3 protein: CAISSPGTGFGGYTF
CDR3 DNA: TGTGCCATCAGTAGTCCCGGGACAGGGTTCGGCGGCTACACCTTC

J gene: TRBJ2-7
D gene: -
clone size: once
V gene: TRBV7-2
CDR3 protein: CASSFNRFEEQYF
CDR3 DNA: TGTGCCAGCAGCTTCAACCGTTTTGAGGAGCAGTACTTC

J gene: TRBJ2-5
D gene: TRBD2
clone size: -
V gene: TRBV5-1
CDR3 protein: CASSPQTSGQETQYF
CDR3 DNA: TGCGCCAGCAGCCCGCAGACTAGCGGCCAAGAGACCCAGTACTTC

J gene: TRBJ2-7
D gene: TRBD1
clone size: -
V gene: TRBV10-3
CDR3 protein: CAIKGTGSYEQYF
CDR3 DNA: TGTGCCATCAAGGGGACAGGATCCTACGAGCAGTACTTC

J gene: TRBJ2-2
D gene: -
clone size: -
V gene: TRBV11-3
CDR3 protein: CASSSVNTGELFF
CDR3 DNA: TGTGCCAGCAGCTCAGTCAACACCGGGGAGCTGTTTTTT

J gene: TRBJ2-1
D gene: TRBD2
clone size: -
V gene: TRBV12-5
CDR3 protein: CASGLSARGVLREVVNEQFF
CDR3 DNA: TGTGCTAGTGGTTTGTCAGCCCGGGGGGTTCTGCGGGAGGTTGTCAATGAGCAGTTCTTC